A selection of T cell receptor beta chains follows, all from one sample in a study of T cell responses to AZD1222 COVID-19 vaccine. Clones were sequenced by immunoSEQ multiplex PCR, and TCRdb holds only the in-frame ones, with some missing. In the table there are roughly 150,000 clones, 80% to 95% of which are singletons. The material sequenced was peripheral blood, taken 28 days after the second AZD1222 dose. The source of these receptors is an adult who received the AZD1222 COVID-19 vaccine. Both conserved end residues are part of each CDR3. A D gene is named only where the DNA matches it firmly. Clone size, where shown, is once, few, many, or a class for clones that have expanded.

j_call: TRBJ1-1
d_call: NA
clone_size: NA
v_call: TRBV18
cdr3_nt: TGTGCCAGCTCCTTCGTATCGGCCACTGAAGCTTTCTTT
cdr3_aa: CASSFVSATEAFF

j_call: TRBJ2-1
d_call: TRBD2
clone_size: few
v_call: TRBV6-6
cdr3_nt: TGTGCCAGCAGCCTAAGCCAAGCGGGGGGGAATGAGCAGTTCTTC
cdr3_aa: CASSLSQAGGNEQFF

j_call: TRBJ1-6
d_call: NA
clone_size: NA
v_call: TRBV2
cdr3_nt: TGTGCCAGCAGTGAAGGGGCAGTGGGGCATTCACCCCTCCACTTT
cdr3_aa: CASSEGAVGHSPLHF

j_call: TRBJ2-2
d_call: NA
clone_size: NA
v_call: TRBV7-8
cdr3_nt: TGTGCCAGCAGCTTGGGAACCATTCCTACCGGGGAGCTGTTTTTT
cdr3_aa: CASSLGTIPTGELFF

j_call: TRBJ1-2
d_call: NA
clone_size: NA
v_call: TRBV3-1/TRBV3-2
cdr3_nt: TGTGCCAGCAGCCAAGACCCGGGCACCTATGGCTACACCTTC
cdr3_aa: CASSQDPGTYGYTF

j_call: TRBJ1-2
d_call: NA
clone_size: NA
v_call: TRBV15
cdr3_nt: TGTGCCACCAGCAGAGCCCTTCTAGACGTCTATGGCTACACCTTC
cdr3_aa: CATSRALLDVYGYTF

j_call: TRBJ1-5
d_call: NA
clone_size: NA
v_call: TRBV29-1
cdr3_nt: TGCAGCGGTGGACAGATTAGCAATCAGCCCCAGCATTTT
cdr3_aa: CSGGQISNQPQHF

j_call: TRBJ2-6
d_call: NA
clone_size: NA
v_call: TRBV6-6
cdr3_nt: TGTGCCAGCAGTCATCCCCGAGGGTGGGCTGGGGCCAACGTCCTGACTTTC
cdr3_aa: CASSHPRGWAGANVLTF

j_call: TRBJ2-7
d_call: NA
clone_size: few
v_call: TRBV29-1
cdr3_nt: TGCAGTACGCTACAGGGTATGAACGAGCAGTACTTC
cdr3_aa: CSTLQGMNEQYF

j_call: TRBJ1-4
d_call: NA
clone_size: few
v_call: TRBV5-1
cdr3_nt: TGCGCCAGCAGCGGAGTGGGAGTAGGTGAAAAACTGTTTTTT
cdr3_aa: CASSGVGVGEKLFF

j_call: TRBJ1-3
d_call: NA
clone_size: NA
v_call: TRBV10-3
cdr3_nt: TGTGCCATCAGTGAAGGGGGTTTAGGAAACACCATATATTTT
cdr3_aa: CAISEGGLGNTIYF

j_call: TRBJ2-3
d_call: NA
clone_size: NA
v_call: TRBV3-1/TRBV3-2
cdr3_nt: TGTGCCAGCAGCCAAGGGGATCCGGGTCTAGCAGATACGCAGTATTTT
cdr3_aa: CASSQGDPGLADTQYF

j_call: TRBJ2-7
d_call: NA
clone_size: NA
v_call: TRBV27
cdr3_nt: TGTGCCAGCAGTTTTAGTGGACTCCGAGGCTACGAGCAGTACTTC
cdr3_aa: CASSFSGLRGYEQYF

j_call: TRBJ1-1
d_call: NA
clone_size: NA
v_call: TRBV5-4
cdr3_nt: TGTGCCAGCAAATTGGCCGGGAACACTGAAGCTTTCTTT
cdr3_aa: CASKLAGNTEAFF

j_call: TRBJ2-5
d_call: NA
clone_size: NA
v_call: TRBV4-2
cdr3_nt: TGTGCCAGCAGCCGTGACAGGCAAGAGACCCAGTACTTC
cdr3_aa: CASSRDRQETQYF

j_call: TRBJ2-2
d_call: NA
clone_size: once
v_call: TRBV6-4
cdr3_nt: TGTGCCAGCAGTGACTCCCCGGCCACCGGGGAGCTGTTTTTT
cdr3_aa: CASSDSPATGELFF

j_call: TRBJ2-3
d_call: NA
clone_size: NA
v_call: TRBV21-1
cdr3_nt: TGTGCCAGCAGCAAACCCCTGGGTTTGGGTACGCAGTATTTT
cdr3_aa: CASSKPLGLGTQYF

j_call: TRBJ1-2
d_call: NA
clone_size: NA
v_call: TRBV29-1
cdr3_nt: TGCAGCGTTGATAGGGAGGCCGACTGGGACTATGGCTACACCTTC
cdr3_aa: CSVDREADWDYGYTF

j_call: TRBJ1-2
d_call: NA
clone_size: once
v_call: TRBV5-1
cdr3_nt: TGCGCCAGCAGCCTGGGCGGGGGGAGCAACTATGGCTACACCTTC
cdr3_aa: CASSLGGGSNYGYTF

j_call: TRBJ2-5
d_call: NA
clone_size: NA
v_call: TRBV5-5
cdr3_nt: TGTGCCAGCAGCCGCGGGACTGCACAAGAGACCCAGTACTTC
cdr3_aa: CASSRGTAQETQYF

j_call: TRBJ1-2
d_call: NA
clone_size: NA
v_call: TRBV7-9
cdr3_nt: TGTGCCAGCAGCTTAGAGTCCCGACTCGGCCACAGCAACTATGGCTACACCTTC
cdr3_aa: CASSLESRLGHSNYGYTF

j_call: TRBJ1-1
d_call: NA
clone_size: NA
v_call: TRBV4-3
cdr3_nt: TGCGCCAGCAGCCAGGGTCGAAAGGGGAACACTGAAGCTTTCTTT
cdr3_aa: CASSQGRKGNTEAFF

j_call: TRBJ1-4
d_call: NA
clone_size: NA
v_call: TRBV27
cdr3_nt: TGTGCCAGCAGTCCCCTATTTTCCGTGGCAGACGAAAAACTGTTTTTT
cdr3_aa: CASSPLFSVADEKLFF

j_call: TRBJ2-1
d_call: TRBD1
clone_size: once
v_call: TRBV4-3
cdr3_nt: TGCGCCAGCAGCCATCGTACAGGGGGCGCGGCTGAGCAGTTCTTC
cdr3_aa: CASSHRTGGAAEQFF

j_call: TRBJ1-4
d_call: NA
clone_size: NA
v_call: TRBV27
cdr3_nt: TGTGCCAGCAGTTTATGGCCAGAACCTGCAACTAATGAAAAACTGTTTTTT
cdr3_aa: CASSLWPEPATNEKLFF

j_call: TRBJ2-3
d_call: NA
clone_size: NA
v_call: TRBV7-9
cdr3_nt: TGTGCCAGCAGCATGGTCGGGGGTAGAGAAAGCACAGATACGCAGTATTTT
cdr3_aa: CASSMVGGRESTDTQYF

j_call: TRBJ1-2
d_call: NA
clone_size: NA
v_call: TRBV27
cdr3_nt: TGTGCCAGGAAAAATGGGGGGCGCGGGTTAAAAGGCTACACCTTC
cdr3_aa: CARKNGGRGLKGYTF

j_call: TRBJ2-1
d_call: NA
clone_size: NA
v_call: TRBV11-1
cdr3_nt: TGTGCCAGCAGCTTAGAACCGAACTACAATGAGCAGTTCTTC
cdr3_aa: CASSLEPNYNEQFF

j_call: TRBJ2-6
d_call: TRBD1
clone_size: NA
v_call: TRBV5-5
cdr3_nt: TGTGCCAGCAGCCCAACCGGGACAGGTAGCTCTGGGGCCAACGTCCTGACTTTC
cdr3_aa: CASSPTGTGSSGANVLTF

j_call: TRBJ1-3
d_call: TRBD1
clone_size: NA
v_call: TRBV15
cdr3_nt: TGTGCCACCAGCAGGAAAAGACAGGGGGCGGGAAACACCATATATTTT
cdr3_aa: CATSRKRQGAGNTIYF

j_call: TRBJ1-1
d_call: NA
clone_size: NA
v_call: TRBV10-3
cdr3_nt: TGTGCCATCAGTGAGTCCAGCTTCTTTAGTGCCACTGAAGCTTTCTTT
cdr3_aa: CAISESSFFSATEAFF

j_call: TRBJ2-7
d_call: TRBD1
clone_size: few
v_call: TRBV28
cdr3_nt: TGTGCCAGCACCCTGCGACGGGACAGGCCCTACGAGCAGTACTTC
cdr3_aa: CASTLRRDRPYEQYF

j_call: TRBJ2-6
d_call: NA
clone_size: NA
v_call: TRBV2
cdr3_nt: TGTGCCAGCAGTGAAAGGGGGAGCTCTGGGGCCAACGTCCTGACTTTC
cdr3_aa: CASSERGSSGANVLTF

j_call: TRBJ2-1
d_call: TRBD2
clone_size: NA
v_call: TRBV9
cdr3_nt: TGTGCCAGCAGCGTAGGGACTAGCGGGAGGGCCACGACGGTTGAGCAGTTCTTC
cdr3_aa: CASSVGTSGRATTVEQFF

j_call: TRBJ1-4
d_call: NA
clone_size: NA
v_call: TRBV28
cdr3_nt: TGTGCCAGCAGTCATGACTGGGGAGGCGAAAAACTGTTTTTT
cdr3_aa: CASSHDWGGEKLFF

j_call: TRBJ1-5
d_call: NA
clone_size: NA
v_call: TRBV5-1
cdr3_nt: TGCGCCAGCAGCCGTGGAACAGGCGGCAATCAGCCCCAGCATTTT
cdr3_aa: CASSRGTGGNQPQHF

j_call: TRBJ1-3
d_call: NA
clone_size: NA
v_call: TRBV6-6
cdr3_nt: TGTGCCAGCAGTTACTCTTTGACTGGAAACACCATATATTTT
cdr3_aa: CASSYSLTGNTIYF

j_call: TRBJ1-1
d_call: TRBD1
clone_size: NA
v_call: TRBV15
cdr3_nt: TGTGCCACCAGCAGGGAGCCCGGGACAGGTCTGAGTGAAGCTTTCTTT
cdr3_aa: CATSREPGTGLSEAFF

j_call: TRBJ2-7
d_call: NA
clone_size: NA
v_call: TRBV18
cdr3_nt: TGTGCCAGCTCACCACCCGCGGCCTACGAGCAGTACTTC
cdr3_aa: CASSPPAAYEQYF

j_call: TRBJ2-5
d_call: NA
clone_size: NA
v_call: TRBV19
cdr3_nt: TGTGCCAGTAGTATAGCGGGCAGGGCGGAGACCCAGTACTTC
cdr3_aa: CASSIAGRAETQYF

j_call: TRBJ2-7
d_call: TRBD1
clone_size: NA
v_call: TRBV29-1
cdr3_nt: TGCAGCGGGACCGGGACAGGGGGTGCAGAGCAGTACTTC
cdr3_aa: CSGTGTGGAEQYF

j_call: TRBJ1-1
d_call: NA
clone_size: NA
v_call: TRBV6-5
cdr3_nt: TGTGCCAGGGGTTTCACTGAAGCTTTCTTT
cdr3_aa: CARGFTEAFF

j_call: TRBJ2-5
d_call: NA
clone_size: NA
v_call: TRBV7-9
cdr3_nt: TGTGCCAGCAGCTCCCCTAGGGGGGAGGATAGGGAGACCCAGTACTTC
cdr3_aa: CASSSPRGEDRETQYF

j_call: TRBJ1-5
d_call: TRBD1
clone_size: NA
v_call: TRBV10-3
cdr3_nt: TGTGCCATCAGTCGGACAGGGGAGGACAATCAGCCCCAGCATTTT
cdr3_aa: CAISRTGEDNQPQHF

j_call: TRBJ2-1
d_call: TRBD1
clone_size: NA
v_call: TRBV5-5
cdr3_nt: TGTGCCAGCAGCTGGACAGGGGACCATTACAATGAGCAGTTCTTC
cdr3_aa: CASSWTGDHYNEQFF

j_call: TRBJ1-1
d_call: TRBD1
clone_size: NA
v_call: TRBV9
cdr3_nt: TGTGCCAGCAGCCGCGGGACAGGGGCTGAAGCTTTCTTT
cdr3_aa: CASSRGTGAEAFF

j_call: TRBJ1-4
d_call: TRBD1
clone_size: NA
v_call: TRBV7-9
cdr3_nt: TGTGCCAGCAGCCCCACCGGGACAGGTCTTGAAAAACTGTTTTTT
cdr3_aa: CASSPTGTGLEKLFF